The entry that follows covers one TCR beta chain sequence. Its specificity is unknown. The sample belongs to a study of shared clonotypes between healthy human individuals. The CDR3 runs to 19 residues. The germline CDR1 and CDR2 sequences are SGHNT and YENEEA. Trimming cost V 4 bases and J 2 bases, with 23 bases left between them. As processed by the authors: Junction-only immunoSEQ sequences carried no quality scores, so filtering differed. Profiled with immunoSEQ multiplex PCR; TCRdb holds only in-frame clones, not every one. That table supplies the V and J calls and clone size; D and trimming were determined from the DNA. This sample carries 1.5 million to 2.5 million clones, about 95% of them seen once, and the ten largest clones take approximately 1%. Positive CCR7 selection of CD45RO-negative cells yielded the naive CD8 cells, and terminally differentiated effector memory CD45RA+ cells were excluded.

Whole-study results and caveats: Several donors held approximately 4.5% of naive CD4 clonotypes in common. Among donors, the sharing of clonotypes was expected to be influenced by sequencing depth.

The sequence derives from a man younger than 30 in good health. V and J are TRBV11-3 and TRBJ1-4; D perhaps matches TRBD1 (5 bases). Input material: naive CD8+ T cells sorted from blood. The chain's CDR3 is CASSSGSRDPCFTNEKLFF. DNA of the CDR3: TGTGCCAGCAGCTCCGGGTCCCGGGACCCGTGTTTCACTAATGAAAAACTGTTTTTT.